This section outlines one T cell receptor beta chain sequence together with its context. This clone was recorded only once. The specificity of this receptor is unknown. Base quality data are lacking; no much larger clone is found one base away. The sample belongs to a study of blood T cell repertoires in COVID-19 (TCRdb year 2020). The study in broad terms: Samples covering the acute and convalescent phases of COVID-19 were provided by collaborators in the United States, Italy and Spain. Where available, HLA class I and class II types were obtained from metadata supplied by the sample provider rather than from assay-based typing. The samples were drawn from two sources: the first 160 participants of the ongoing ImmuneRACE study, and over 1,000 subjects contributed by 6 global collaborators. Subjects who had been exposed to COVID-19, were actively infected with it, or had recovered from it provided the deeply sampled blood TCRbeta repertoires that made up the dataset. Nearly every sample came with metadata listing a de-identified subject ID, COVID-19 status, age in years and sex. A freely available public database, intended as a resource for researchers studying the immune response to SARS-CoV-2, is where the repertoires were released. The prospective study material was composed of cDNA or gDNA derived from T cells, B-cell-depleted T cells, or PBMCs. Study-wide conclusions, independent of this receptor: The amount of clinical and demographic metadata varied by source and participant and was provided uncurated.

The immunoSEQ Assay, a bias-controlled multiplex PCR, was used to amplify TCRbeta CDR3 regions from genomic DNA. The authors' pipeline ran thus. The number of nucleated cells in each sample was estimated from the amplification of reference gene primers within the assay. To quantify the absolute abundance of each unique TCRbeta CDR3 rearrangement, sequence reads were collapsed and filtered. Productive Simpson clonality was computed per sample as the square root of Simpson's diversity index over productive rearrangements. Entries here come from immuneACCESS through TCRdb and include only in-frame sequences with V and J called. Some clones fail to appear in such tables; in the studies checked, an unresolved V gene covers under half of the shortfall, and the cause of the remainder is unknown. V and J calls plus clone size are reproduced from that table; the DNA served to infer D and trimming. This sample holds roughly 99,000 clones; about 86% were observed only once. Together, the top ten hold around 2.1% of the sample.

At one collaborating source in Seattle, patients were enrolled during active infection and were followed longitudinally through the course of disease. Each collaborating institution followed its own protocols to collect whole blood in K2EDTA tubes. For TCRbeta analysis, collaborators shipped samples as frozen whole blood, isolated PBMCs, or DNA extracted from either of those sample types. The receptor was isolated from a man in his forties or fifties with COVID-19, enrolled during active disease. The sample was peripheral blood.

The DNA sequence is TGCGCCAGCAGCCAAGAGGGCGGGAACCGATATTACGAGCAGTACTTC. Translated, it reads CASSQEGGNRYYEQYF. The chain uses TRBV4-1 and TRBJ2-7; TRBD2 might be the D gene, on 6 matching bases. V was cut back by 0 bases and J by 4 bases, leaving a gap of 16 bases between them. From the cysteine up to the phenylalanine, the CDR3 has a length of 16 residues. Only the CDR3 DNA stays, 48 bases, in frame from base 1. Sequences MGHRA (CDR1) and YSYEKL (CDR2) are obtained from the germline V gene.